Listed here are 20 T cell receptor beta chains from one sample, sequenced in a study of Ad26.COV2.S vaccination and SARS-CoV-2 variants. Indicated treatment: about 20 received Ad26.COV2.S at low or high dose, single or two shots; roughly 5 received placebo; per-sample allocation not given. All samples were drawn on day 63, counting from the first vaccine or placebo injection. Profiling relied on immunoSEQ multiplex PCR, and the TCRdb table lists in-frame clones only, not all of them. The sample holds 450,000 to 550,000 clones; 80% to 90% are singletons and the top ten take 1.5% to 2%. The material sequenced was peripheral blood, taken in a trial of Ad26.COV2.S vaccine versus placebo. The origin of the receptors is a person aged 18-65 years who received the Ad26.COV2.S COVID-19 vaccine or a placebo.

J is TRBJ2-7 and V is TRBV3-1 (or the pseudogene TRBV3-2); TRBD1 agrees at 7 bases. This CDR3 comprises 14 residues. Germline CDR1 and CDR2: LGHDT and YNNKEL (reference sequence). J gave up 2 bases and V 3 bases, and 4 bases lay outside the gene matches. CDR3 protein: CASSHSQGTYEQYF. Here the CDR3 DNA reads TGTGCCAGCAGCCACTCACAGGGGACCTACGAGCAGTACTTC.

V is TRBV7-2 and J is TRBJ2-4; D might be TRBD1 (6 bases). Trimming removed 5 bases from V and 1 base from J, with 15 bases in between. Per germline, CDR1 SGHTA and CDR2 FQGNSA. The CDR3 contains 16 residues. The DNA for the CDR3 is TGTGCCAGCAGCGAAGAAGGGGGACGGGCCAAAAACATTCAGTACTTC. Protein product: CASSEEGGRAKNIQYF.

The rearrangement joins TRBV25-1 to TRBJ2-7, with D maybe TRBD1 (5 bases). The germline V and J ends were trimmed by 8 bases and 4 bases, with 12 bases remaining between them. Germline loops: CDR1 MGHDK, CDR2 SYGVNS. The CDR3 totals 12 residues. The CDR3 spells CASGQGFYEQYF. For the CDR3, the DNA is TGTGCCAGCGGGCAGGGTTTTTACGAGCAGTACTTC.

The chain has TRBV28 and TRBJ2-2; 7 nucleotides agree with TRBD1. This CDR3 region has 15 residues. In germline, CDR1 is MDHEN, CDR2 SYDVKM. V dropped 3 bases and J dropped 6; count of bases not matched to a gene: 7. CDR3 nucleotides: TGTGCCAGCAGTTTGAGACAGGGTGTATCCGGGGAGCTGTTTTTT. Translating it yields CASSLRQGVSGELFF. Together with reference TRBV28 and TRBJ2-2, the CDR3 gives the full variable domain: DVKVTQSSRYLVKRTGEKVFLECVQDMDHENMFWYRQDPGLGLRLIYFSYDVKMKEKGDIPEGYSVSREKKERFSLILESASTNQTSMYLCASSLRQGVSGELFFGEGSRLTVL.

This clone was counted once. This chain links TRBV5-5 with TRBJ2-7; a weak D match, TRBD1 (6 bases). CDR1 and CDR2 from the germline V gene are SGHKS and YYEKEE (reference sequence). This CDR3 is built from 15 residues. V was trimmed by 1 base and J by 0 bases, leaving 11 bases between them. The DNA of the CDR3 is TGTGCCAGCAGCTTGACCACAGGGAACTCCTACGAGCAGTACTTC. Translation: CASSLTTGNSYEQYF.

The chain is built from TRBV19 and TRBJ1-5, with 9 bases that match TRBD1. V lost 4 bases to trimming and J lost 3 bases; unmatched junction nucleotides: 7. The germline V gene encodes CDR1 LNHDA and CDR2 SQIVND (reference sequence). This CDR3 comprises 16 residues. The CDR3 reads CASSRRTGDHNQPQHF. The DNA of the CDR3 is TGTGCCAGTAGTAGGAGGACAGGGGACCACAATCAGCCCCAGCATTTT.

V is TRBV7-2 and J is TRBJ1-2, with D tentatively TRBD1 (5 bases). The V end lost 1 base, the J end lost 4 bases, and 13 bases lay between the germline ends. CDR1 is SGHTA and CDR2 is FQGNSA in the germline V gene. The CDR3 runs to 15 residues. The CDR3: CASSLGPGTSYGYTF. The DNA of the CDR3 is TGTGCCAGCAGCTTAGGGCCGGGGACGAGCTATGGCTACACCTTC.

The chain links TRBV10-2 to TRBJ2-1; maybe TRBD2 (5 bases). The CDR3 sequence is 13 residues long. The V end lost 6 bases, the J end lost 4 bases, and 10 bases lay between the germline ends. Germline V gives CDR1 WSHSY, CDR2 SAAADI. The DNA for the CDR3 is TGCGCCAGCAGGAAGTGGGAGTACAATGAGCAGTTCTTC. As protein: CASRKWEYNEQFF.

The V call is TRBV30, the J call TRBJ2-3, with 10 bases identical to TRBD1. With 4 bases clipped from V and 2 bases from J, the junction kept 9 bases outside the gene matches. The germline gives CDR1 GTSNPN, CDR2 SVGIG (reference sequence). The length of the CDR3 is 16 residues. DNA for the CDR3: TGTGCCTGGAAAAGACAGGGGGCTTTTAACACAGATACGCAGTATTTT. Translating it yields CAWKRQGAFNTDTQYF.

The chain employs TRBV5-5 and TRBJ1-3; D uncertain. V was shortened by 0 bases and J by 0 bases, with 7 bases between the two germline ends. The CDR3 is made up of 15 amino acids. Germline values: CDR1 SGHKS, CDR2 YYEKEE (reference sequence). For the CDR3, the DNA is TGTGCCAGCAGCTTGGAGGGCTACTCTGGAAACACCATATATTTT. Protein: CASSLEGYSGNTIYF.

This sequence joins TRBV7-9 and TRBJ1-5; 7 bases agree with TRBD1. V shed 1 base, J shed 4 bases, and the junction held 4 bases outside the gene matches. The germline V gene encodes CDR1 SEHNR and CDR2 FQNEAQ (reference sequence). The CDR3 contains 15 residues. The CDR3 sequence is CASSLGRGINQPQHF. The DNA of the CDR3 is TGTGCCAGCAGCTTAGGCAGGGGGATTAATCAGCCCCAGCATTTT.

V is TRBV11-1 and J is TRBJ2-7, with a tentative D call TRBD1 (6 bases). Germline loops: CDR1 SGHAT, CDR2 FQDESV (reference sequence). The CDR3 extends over 15 amino acids. Trimming stripped 5 bases from V and 4 bases from J, with 18 bases between. CDR3 sequence: CASSPGHTAAYEQYF. The CDR3 nucleotides read TGTGCCAGCAGCCCGGGACACACGGCGGCATACGAGCAGTACTTC.

V gene TRBV12-3 or TRBV12-4 combines with J gene TRBJ1-1, with D unclear. This CDR3 is built from 13 residues. Trimming shortened V by 7 bases and J by 4 bases, and 13 bases separated the two germline ends. CDR3 amino acids: CASTLGLGTEAFF. The CDR3 region has the DNA TGTGCCAGCACCTTGGGGTTGGGCACTGAAGCTTTCTTT.

This chain links TRBV19 with TRBJ2-1; no clear D gene. Between the trimmed V and J ends, which lost 0 bases and 9 bases, there was a span of 9 bases. Germline CDR1 and CDR2: LNHDA and SQIVND (reference sequence). The CDR3 loop spans 13 amino acids. The CDR3 nucleotides read TGTGCCAGTAGTATAGAGGGCTTTTTTGAGCAGTTCTTC. This translates into CASSIEGFFEQFF.

The chain has TRBV9 and TRBJ1-1, with D tentatively TRBD1 (6 bases). The germline CDR1 and CDR2 sequences are SGDLS and YYNGEE. The CDR3 spans 13 residues. Trimming cost V 3 bases and J 3 bases, with 9 bases left between them. The CDR3 sequence is CASSAQGYTEAFF. The CDR3 DNA follows: TGTGCCAGCAGCGCACAGGGTTACACTGAAGCTTTCTTT.

The gene calls are TRBV5-1 and TRBJ2-1; D might be TRBD1 or TRBD2, each matching 5 bases. Looked up from germline, CDR1 is SGHRS and CDR2 is YFSETQ. The CDR3 extends over 14 amino acids. Trimming shortened V by 6 bases and J by 5 bases, and 15 bases separated the two germline ends. The CDR3 sequence: CASNRDVFNNEQFF. CDR3 in DNA: TGCGCCAGCAACCGGGACGTCTTTAACAATGAGCAGTTCTTC. Looking up the rest from reference TRBV5-1 and TRBJ2-1 gives the full variable domain: KAGVTQTPRYLIKTRGQQVTLSCSPISGHRSVSWYQQTPGQGLQFLFEYFSETQRNKGNFPGRFSGRQFSNSRSEMNVSTLELGDSALYLCASNRDVFNNEQFFGPGTRLTVL.

The chain employs TRBV5-1 and TRBJ2-2, with TRBD2 identical over 14 bases. There are 17 residues in the CDR3. V shed 3 bases and J 3 bases; nucleotides not matched to a gene: 4. Looked up from germline, CDR1 is SGHRS and CDR2 is YFSETQ. CDR3 residues: CASSSGLAGEYTGELFF. CDR3 nucleotide sequence: TGCGCCAGCAGCTCGGGACTAGCGGGAGAGTACACCGGGGAGCTGTTTTTT.

This chain connects TRBV28 to TRBJ1-5; D perhaps matches TRBD1 (6 bases). The CDR3 consists of 16 residues. Germline V gives CDR1 MDHEN, CDR2 SYDVKM. The ends were cut back, 6 bases at V and 4 bases at J, with 19 bases in the middle. This chain's CDR3 is CASSPARGGANQPQHF. The CDR3, as DNA: TGTGCCAGCAGCCCCGCCCGGGGGGGGGCGAATCAGCCCCAGCATTTT. The full variable domain, with the rest looked up from reference TRBV28 and TRBJ1-5, is DVKVTQSSRYLVKRTGEKVFLECVQDMDHENMFWYRQDPGLGLRLIYFSYDVKMKEKGDIPEGYSVSREKKERFSLILESASTNQTSMYLCASSPARGGANQPQHFGDGTRLSIL.

The rearrangement joins TRBV2 to TRBJ2-6; D gene uncertain. This CDR3 has 14 amino acids. Germline CDR1 SNHLY, CDR2 FYNNEI. V was trimmed by 0 bases and J by 0 bases, leaving 0 bases between them. As DNA, the CDR3 is TGTGCCAGCAGTGAAGCCTCTGGGGCCAACGTCCTGACTTTC. It encodes CASSEASGANVLTF. The full variable domain, completed using reference TRBV2 and TRBJ2-6, is EPEVTQTPSHQVTQMGQEVILRCVPISNHLYFYWYRQILGQKVEFLVSFYNNEISEKSEIFDDQFSVERPDGSNFTLKIRSTKLEDSAMYFCASSEASGANVLTFGAGSRLTVL.

The chain joins TRBV5-1 to TRBJ1-5; TRBD1 is a possible D gene (6 bases). From germline, CDR1 is SGHRS and CDR2 YFSETQ. The V end was cut by 1 base, the J end by 6 bases, with 11 bases between. This CDR3 is 14 amino acids long. The CDR3, as DNA: TGCGCCAGCAGCTTGTTACAGGGAGGTCAGCCCCAGCATTTT. Encoded protein: CASSLLQGGQPQHF.